This entry features one TCR beta chain sequence. The antigen is not known. This specimen belongs to a study of identical twins' blood T cells. Study as a whole: Roughly 12 libraries, six alpha and six beta, gave roughly 51 million reads. Whole-study findings and limits: Mainly, cloneset size products determined shared clonotypes, twins included.

TCRdb reprocessed the 5' RACE reads with MiXCR, giving one entry per CDR3 protein. Among hundreds of thousands of distinct CDR3 sequences, roughly 31% were seen once, and the ten largest hold roughly 5.5%. Trimming shortened V by 4 bases and J by 7 bases, and 10 bases separated the two germline ends. The CDR3 spans 12 residues. Germline V lookup: CDR1 KGHSH, CDR2 LQKENI. The TCR comes from a woman aged 18-55 years in good health. The J gene is TRBJ1-1, the V gene TRBV18, with D uncertain. Sequencing was carried out using PBMCs. The CDR3 loop is CASSLRDGEAFF. The CDR3 DNA reads as TGTGCCAGCTCACTTAGGGATGGTGAAGCTTTCTTT.